This T cell receptor beta chain derives from a study of cytotoxic CD8 clonotypes in ibrutinib-treated CLL. On the study more broadly: The subjects consisted of roughly ten relapsed/refractory and fewer than 16 treatment-naive individuals, with around 17 IGHV unmutated. It was after a median roughly 13 months of treatment, range 6 to 36, that response samples were taken.

This clone was seen a few times. Its antigen is currently unknown. Repertoires were generated with immunoSEQ multiplex PCR, while TCRdb's copy carries only in-frame clones and drops some. Counted here are 150,000 or so clones, approximately 80% occurring once; the ten biggest clones make up under 35%. Points from the study as a whole: Having risen at ibrutinib response, clonality had fallen back toward baseline by progression. Exceeding age-matched healthy donors, baseline clonality also tracked the counts of circulating CD8+ T cells.

The CDR3 has 15 amino acids. Trimming cost V 1 base and J 9 bases, with 13 bases left between them. Germline values: CDR1 LGHNA, CDR2 YNFKEQ. Here the sequenced sample was PBMCs, taken after 12 months of ibrutinib treatment. The chain employs TRBV4-2 and TRBJ1-6, with a possible D match to TRBD1 (5 bases). The sequence was collected from a human donor with chronic lymphocytic leukemia. The chain's CDR3 is CASSQGGEGGSPLHF. In nucleotides, the CDR3 is TGTGCCAGCAGCCAAGGAGGGGAGGGCGGTTCACCCCTCCACTTT.